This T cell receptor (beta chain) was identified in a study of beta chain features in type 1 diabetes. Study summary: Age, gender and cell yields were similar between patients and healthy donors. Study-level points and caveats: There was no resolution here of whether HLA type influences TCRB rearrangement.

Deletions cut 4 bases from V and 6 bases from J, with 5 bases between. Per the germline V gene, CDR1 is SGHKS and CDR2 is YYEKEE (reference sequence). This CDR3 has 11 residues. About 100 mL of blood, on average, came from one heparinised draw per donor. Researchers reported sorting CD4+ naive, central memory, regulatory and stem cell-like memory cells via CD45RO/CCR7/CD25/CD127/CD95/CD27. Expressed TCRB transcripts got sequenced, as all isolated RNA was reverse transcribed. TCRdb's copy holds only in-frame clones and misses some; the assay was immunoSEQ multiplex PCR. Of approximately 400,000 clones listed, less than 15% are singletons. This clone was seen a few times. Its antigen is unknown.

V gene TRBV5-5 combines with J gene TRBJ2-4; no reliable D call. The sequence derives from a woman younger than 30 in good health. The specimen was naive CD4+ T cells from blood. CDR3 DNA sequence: TGTGCCAGCAGCCTCCTAAACATTCAGTACTTC. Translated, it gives CASSLLNIQYF.